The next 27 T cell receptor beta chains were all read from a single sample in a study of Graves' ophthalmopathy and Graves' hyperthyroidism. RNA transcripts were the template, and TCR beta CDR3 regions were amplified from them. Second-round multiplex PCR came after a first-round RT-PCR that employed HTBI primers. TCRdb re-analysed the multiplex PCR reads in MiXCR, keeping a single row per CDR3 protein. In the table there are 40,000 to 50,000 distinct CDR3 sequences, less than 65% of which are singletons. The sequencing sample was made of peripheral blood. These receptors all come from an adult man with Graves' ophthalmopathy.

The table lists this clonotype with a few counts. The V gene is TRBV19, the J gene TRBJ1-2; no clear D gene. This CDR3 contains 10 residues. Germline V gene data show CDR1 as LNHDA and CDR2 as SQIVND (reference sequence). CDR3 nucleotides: TGTGCTGAATACCATGGGGGCTACACCTTC. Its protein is CAEYHGGYTF.

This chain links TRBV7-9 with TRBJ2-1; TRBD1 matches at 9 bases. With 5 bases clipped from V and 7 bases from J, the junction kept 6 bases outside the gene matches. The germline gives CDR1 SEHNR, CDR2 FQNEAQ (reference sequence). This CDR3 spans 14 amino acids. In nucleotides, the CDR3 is TGTGCCAGCAGCACCCGACAGGGGGGGAATGAGCAGTTCTTC. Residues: CASSTRQGGNEQFF. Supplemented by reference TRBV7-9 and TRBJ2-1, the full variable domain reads DTGVSQNPRHKITKRGQNVTFRCDPISEHNRLYWYRQTLGQGPEFLTYFQNEAQLEKSRLLSDRFSAERPKGSFSTLEIQRTEQGDSAMYLCASSTRQGGNEQFFGPGTRLTVL.

The CDR3 protein is CASSQDPAWKQYF. In DNA, the CDR3 is TGTGCCAGCAGCCAAGATCCGGCCTGGAAGCAGTACTTC. The V call is TRBV14, the J call TRBJ2-7; no clear D. V lost 0 bases and J lost 8, with 11 bases in between. This CDR3 is built from 13 residues. The V gene's germline CDR1 is SGHDN and CDR2 FVKESK.

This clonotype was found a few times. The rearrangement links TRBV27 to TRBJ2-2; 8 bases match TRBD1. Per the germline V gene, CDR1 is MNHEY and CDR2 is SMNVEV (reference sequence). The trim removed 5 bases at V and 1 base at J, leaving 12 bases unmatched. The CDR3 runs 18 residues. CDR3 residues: CASSNRDRPPRNTGELFF. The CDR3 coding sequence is TGTGCCAGCAGTAACCGGGACAGGCCCCCTCGGAACACCGGGGAGCTGTTTTTT.

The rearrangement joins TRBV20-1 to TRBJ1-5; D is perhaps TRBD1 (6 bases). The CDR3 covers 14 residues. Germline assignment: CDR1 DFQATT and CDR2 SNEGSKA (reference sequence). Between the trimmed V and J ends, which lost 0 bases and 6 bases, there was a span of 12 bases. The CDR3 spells CSAREGRDTQPQHF. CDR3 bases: TGCAGTGCTAGAGAGGGCAGGGACACTCAGCCCCAGCATTTT.

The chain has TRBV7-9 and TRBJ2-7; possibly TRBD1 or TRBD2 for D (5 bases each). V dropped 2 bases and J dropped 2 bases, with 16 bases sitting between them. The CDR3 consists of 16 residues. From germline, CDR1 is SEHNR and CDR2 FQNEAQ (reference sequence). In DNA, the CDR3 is TGTGCCAGCAGCTTAAATAGGGGACGGTCTGCCTACGAGCAGTACTTC. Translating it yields CASSLNRGRSAYEQYF. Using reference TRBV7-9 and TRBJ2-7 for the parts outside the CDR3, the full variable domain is DTGVSQNPRHKITKRGQNVTFRCDPISEHNRLYWYRQTLGQGPEFLTYFQNEAQLEKSRLLSDRFSAERPKGSFSTLEIQRTEQGDSAMYLCASSLNRGRSAYEQYFGPGTRLTVT.

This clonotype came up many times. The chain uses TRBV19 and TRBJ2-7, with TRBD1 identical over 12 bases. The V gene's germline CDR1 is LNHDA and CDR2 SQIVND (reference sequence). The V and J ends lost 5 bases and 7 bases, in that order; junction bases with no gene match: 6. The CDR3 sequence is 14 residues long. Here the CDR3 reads CASSPGTGGWEQYF. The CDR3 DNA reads TGTGCCAGTAGTCCCGGGACAGGGGGCTGGGAGCAGTACTTC.

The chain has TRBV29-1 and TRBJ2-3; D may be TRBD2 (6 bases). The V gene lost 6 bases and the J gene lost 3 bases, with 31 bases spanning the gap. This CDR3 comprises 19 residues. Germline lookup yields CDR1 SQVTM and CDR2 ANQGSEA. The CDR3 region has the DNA TGCAGCGTCGCCGGGTCAAGGGTGGAGGGATCGGATATGACAGATACGCAGTATTTT. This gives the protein CSVAGSRVEGSDMTDTQYF.

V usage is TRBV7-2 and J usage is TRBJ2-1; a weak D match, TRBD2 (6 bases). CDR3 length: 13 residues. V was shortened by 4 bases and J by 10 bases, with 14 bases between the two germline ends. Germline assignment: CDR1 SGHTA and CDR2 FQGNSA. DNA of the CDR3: TGTGCCAGCAGCTCTTGGGACTCGGGGGAGCAGTTCTTC. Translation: CASSSWDSGEQFF. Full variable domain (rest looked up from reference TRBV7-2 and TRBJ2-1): GAGVSQSPSNKVTEKGKDVELRCDPISGHTALYWYRQSLGQGLEFLIYFQGNSAPDKSGLPSDRFSAERTGGSVSTLTIQRTQQEDSAVYLCASSSWDSGEQFFGPGTRLTVL.

The CDR3 loop reads CASRRTGINSPLHF. The CDR3 DNA is TGTGCCAGCAGGAGAACCGGGATTAATTCACCCCTCCACTTT. The chain couples TRBV6-6 to TRBJ1-6; D remains unclear. The CDR3 extends over 14 amino acids. Germline V gives CDR1 MNHNY, CDR2 SVGAGI (reference sequence). Trimming pared 6 bases from V and 6 bases from J, leaving 12 bases between.

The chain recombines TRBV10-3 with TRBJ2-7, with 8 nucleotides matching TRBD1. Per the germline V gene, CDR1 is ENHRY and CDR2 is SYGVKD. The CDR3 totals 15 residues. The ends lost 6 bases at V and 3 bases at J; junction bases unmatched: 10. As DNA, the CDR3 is TGTGCCATCAGGAGCACCGGGACAGGCCTCTACGAGCAGTACTTC. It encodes CAIRSTGTGLYEQYF.

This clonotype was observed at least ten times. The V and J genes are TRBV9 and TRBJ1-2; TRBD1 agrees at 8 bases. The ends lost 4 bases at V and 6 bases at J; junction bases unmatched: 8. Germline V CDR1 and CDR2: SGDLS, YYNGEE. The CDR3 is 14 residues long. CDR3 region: CASSPTQGAHGYTF. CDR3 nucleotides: TGTGCCAGCAGCCCGACCCAGGGGGCCCATGGCTACACCTTC.

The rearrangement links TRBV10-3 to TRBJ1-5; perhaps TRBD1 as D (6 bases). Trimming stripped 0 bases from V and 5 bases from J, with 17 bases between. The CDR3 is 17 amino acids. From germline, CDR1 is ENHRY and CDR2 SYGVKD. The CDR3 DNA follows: TGTGCCATCAGTGAGTCGCGACTAGCGGGACATTATCAGCCCCAGCATTTT. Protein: CAISESRLAGHYQPQHF.

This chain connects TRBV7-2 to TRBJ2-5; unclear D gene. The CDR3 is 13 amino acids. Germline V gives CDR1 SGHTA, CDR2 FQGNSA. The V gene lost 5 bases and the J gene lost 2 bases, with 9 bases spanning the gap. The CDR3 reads CASSRMEQETQYF. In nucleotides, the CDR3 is TGTGCCAGCAGCCGAATGGAGCAAGAGACCCAGTACTTC.

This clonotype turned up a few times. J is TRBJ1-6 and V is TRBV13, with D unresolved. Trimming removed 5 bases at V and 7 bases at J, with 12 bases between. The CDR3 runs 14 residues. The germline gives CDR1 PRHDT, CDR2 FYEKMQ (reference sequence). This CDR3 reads CASSRSVGNSPLHF. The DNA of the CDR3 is TGTGCCAGCAGCCGGTCGGTCGGGAATTCACCCCTCCACTTT.

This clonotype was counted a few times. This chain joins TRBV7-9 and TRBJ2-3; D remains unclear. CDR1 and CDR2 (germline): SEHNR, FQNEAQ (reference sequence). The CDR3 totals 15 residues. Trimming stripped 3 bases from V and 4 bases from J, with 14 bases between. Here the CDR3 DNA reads TGTGCCAGCAGCTTGGGTGGCAGCCGCGCAGATACGCAGTATTTT. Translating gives CASSLGGSRADTQYF.

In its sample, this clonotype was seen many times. In nucleotides, the CDR3 is TGTGCCAGTACCCCCGGACTAGCCCTTGGGGAGCAGTTCTTC. Protein product: CASTPGLALGEQFF. The rearrangement joins TRBV19 to TRBJ2-1, with 8 bases aligning to TRBD2. V dropped 7 bases and J dropped 10; count of bases not matched to a gene: 12. Germline lookup yields CDR1 LNHDA and CDR2 SQIVND (reference sequence). This CDR3 is built from 14 residues.

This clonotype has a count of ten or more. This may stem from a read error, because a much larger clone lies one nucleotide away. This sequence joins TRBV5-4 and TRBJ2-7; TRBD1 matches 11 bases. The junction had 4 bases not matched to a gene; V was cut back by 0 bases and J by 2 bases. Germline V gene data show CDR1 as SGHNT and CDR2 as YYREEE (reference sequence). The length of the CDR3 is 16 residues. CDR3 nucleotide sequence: TGTGCCAGCAGCTTGGGAGAGGGACAGGGGGCCTACGAGCAGTACTTC. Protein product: CASSLGEGQGAYEQYF.

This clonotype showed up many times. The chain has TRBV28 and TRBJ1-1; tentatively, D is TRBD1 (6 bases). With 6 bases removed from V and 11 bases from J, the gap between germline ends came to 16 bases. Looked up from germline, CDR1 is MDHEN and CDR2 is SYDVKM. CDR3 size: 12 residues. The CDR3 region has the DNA TGTGCCAGCAGCCCCGGGACATTAGGGGCTTTCTTT. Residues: CASSPGTLGAFF.

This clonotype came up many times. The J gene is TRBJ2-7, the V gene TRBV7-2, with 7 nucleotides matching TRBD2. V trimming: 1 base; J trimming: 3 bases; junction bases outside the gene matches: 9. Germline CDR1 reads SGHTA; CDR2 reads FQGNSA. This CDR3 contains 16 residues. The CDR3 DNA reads TGTGCCAGCAGCTTAGGGGCAGGGAGGGTCCACTACGAGCAGTACTTC. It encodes CASSLGAGRVHYEQYF.

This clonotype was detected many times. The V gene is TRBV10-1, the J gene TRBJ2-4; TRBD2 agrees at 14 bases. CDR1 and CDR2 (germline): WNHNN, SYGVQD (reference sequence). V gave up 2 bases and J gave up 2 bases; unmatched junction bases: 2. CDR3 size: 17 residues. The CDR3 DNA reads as TGCGCCAGCAGTGAGGGGACTAGCGGGGGATCCAAAAACATTCAGTACTTC. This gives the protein CASSEGTSGGSKNIQYF.

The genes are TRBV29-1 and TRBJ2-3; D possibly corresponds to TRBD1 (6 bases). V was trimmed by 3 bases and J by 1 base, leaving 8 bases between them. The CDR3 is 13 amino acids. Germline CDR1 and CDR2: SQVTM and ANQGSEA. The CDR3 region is CSVEGAGTDTQYF. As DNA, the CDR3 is TGCAGCGTTGAGGGGGCCGGCACAGATACGCAGTATTTT.

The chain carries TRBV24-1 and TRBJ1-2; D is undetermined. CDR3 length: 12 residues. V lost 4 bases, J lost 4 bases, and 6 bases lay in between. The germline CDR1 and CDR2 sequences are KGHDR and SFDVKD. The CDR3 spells CATSEEGYGYTF. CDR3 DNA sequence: TGTGCCACCAGTGAGGAGGGCTATGGCTACACCTTC.

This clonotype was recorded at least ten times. The CDR3 loop reads CASSVEAGTQYF. The CDR3 DNA is TGTGCCAGCAGCGTAGAGGCAGGGACGCAGTATTTT. The chain links TRBV9 to TRBJ2-3; TRBD1 might be the D (5 bases). Germline CDR1 is SGDLS and CDR2 is YYNGEE. This CDR3 has 12 amino acids. Trimming cost V 0 bases and J 9 bases, with 8 bases left between them.

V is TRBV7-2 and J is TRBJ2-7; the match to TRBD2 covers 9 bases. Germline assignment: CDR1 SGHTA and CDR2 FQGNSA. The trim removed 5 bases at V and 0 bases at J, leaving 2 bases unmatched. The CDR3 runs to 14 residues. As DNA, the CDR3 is TGTGCCAGCAGCGTTAGCGGGAGCTCCTACGAGCAGTACTTC. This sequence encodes CASSVSGSSYEQYF. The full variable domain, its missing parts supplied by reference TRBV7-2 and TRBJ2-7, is GAGVSQSPSNKVTEKGKDVELRCDPISGHTALYWYRQSLGQGLEFLIYFQGNSAPDKSGLPSDRFSAERTGGSVSTLTIQRTQQEDSAVYLCASSVSGSSYEQYFGPGTRLTVT.

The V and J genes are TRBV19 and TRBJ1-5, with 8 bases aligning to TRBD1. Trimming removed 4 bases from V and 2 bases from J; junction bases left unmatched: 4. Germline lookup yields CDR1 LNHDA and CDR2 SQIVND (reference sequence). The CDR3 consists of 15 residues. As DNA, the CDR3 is TGTGCCAGTAGTACGACAGGGGTTGGCAATCAGCCCCAGCATTTT. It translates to CASSTTGVGNQPQHF.

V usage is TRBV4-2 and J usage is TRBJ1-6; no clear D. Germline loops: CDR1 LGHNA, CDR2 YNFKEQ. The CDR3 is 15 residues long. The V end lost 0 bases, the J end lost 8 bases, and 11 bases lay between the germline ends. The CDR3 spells CASSQDASRYSPLHF. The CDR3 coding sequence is TGTGCCAGCAGCCAAGATGCCTCAAGGTATTCACCCCTCCACTTT.